This TCR beta chain appears in the sequencing data of a study of early stage breast cancer tumors. Overall study findings and caveats: In about 85% of the 16 patients, blood comparison separated tumor from normal breast.

Concerning this clone itself: Its target is not known.

The germline V gene encodes CDR1 MNHEY and CDR2 SVGAGI. This CDR3 spans 15 amino acids. The ends were cut back, 6 bases at V and 1 base at J, with 15 bases in the middle. TCRdb's copy holds only in-frame clones and misses some; the assay was immunoSEQ multiplex PCR. The repertoire includes about 5,100 clones, roughly two thirds of them detected once, and roughly 14% sits in the top ten. This clonotype was obtained from a person aged 55-75 years with breast cancer. Sequencing was done on a sample of breast tumor tissue. V and J are TRBV6-5 and TRBJ1-1; TRBD1 is a possible D gene (5 bases). Written as DNA, the CDR3 is TGTGCCAGCAGGCCCTCTGGACAAGCGAACACTGAAGCTTTCTTT. Translated: CASRPSGQANTEAFF.